This T cell receptor (beta chain) was found in a study of OX40 agonist ivuxolimab in advanced cancers. Study-wide background: Intravenous ivuxolimab at 0.01 to 10 mg/kg was given to patients every 2 weeks. General study points: Low levels of normalized T-cell clonal expansion also appeared in some nonresponders. Expanded peripheral T cell antigen specificity was not determined.

In regard to this clone: Its antigen remains unknown.

Germline V gene sequence: CDR1 SGHTA, CDR2 FQGNSA. This CDR3 is 17 amino acids long. V shed 0 bases, J shed 5 bases, and the junction held 9 bases outside the gene matches. The assay was immunoSEQ multiplex PCR, and TCRdb's table has in-frame clones only and misses some. The sample holds 20,000 to 25,000 clones, around 84% seen once. The specimen comprised CD4+ or CD8+ T cells sorted from blood, sampled in a trial of the OX40 agonist ivuxolimab. The chain couples TRBV7-2 to TRBJ2-7; TRBD1 matches at 11 bases. The origin of this receptor is an adult with an advanced solid tumor such as melanoma, head and neck, liver or kidney cancer. CDR3 DNA sequence: TGTGCCAGCAGCTTAGCGGGGGGCCCGGGACAGGGGGACGAGCAGTACTTC. Protein product: CASSLAGGPGQGDEQYF.